A single sample is the source of the 19 T cell receptor beta chains below, sequenced in a study of shared clonotypes between healthy human individuals. Produced via immunoSEQ multiplex PCR; TCRdb's table is partial and in-frame only. The sample contains approximately 330,000 clones, about 70% of which appear only once. Sample: memory CD4+ T cells sorted from blood. Subset defined: CD45RA-negative fraction. These receptors came from a man younger than 45 in good health.

The chain carries TRBV28 and TRBJ2-1; 14 nucleotides align to TRBD2. This CDR3 region has 15 residues. The V gene's germline CDR1 is MDHEN and CDR2 SYDVKM. The V gene end was trimmed by 5 bases and the J gene end by 12 bases; junction bases not matched to a gene: 9. The CDR3 sequence: CASSLPGLAGAGQFF. CDR3 sequence (DNA): TGTGCCAGCAGTCTACCGGGACTAGCGGGAGCGGGGCAGTTCTTC. Drawing the rest from reference TRBV28 and TRBJ2-1, the complete variable domain is DVKVTQSSRYLVKRTGEKVFLECVQDMDHENMFWYRQDPGLGLRLIYFSYDVKMKEKGDIPEGYSVSREKKERFSLILESASTNQTSMYLCASSLPGLAGAGQFFGPGTRLTVL.

Many counts were recorded for this clone. This chain connects TRBV9 to TRBJ2-1, with 8 bases fitting TRBD1. V shed 4 bases, J shed 8 bases, and the junction held 8 bases outside the gene matches. This CDR3 contains 14 residues. Germline CDR1 and CDR2: SGDLS and YYNGEE. CDR3: CASSSAGGIYEQFF. The CDR3 DNA reads as TGTGCCAGCAGCAGCGCAGGGGGCATCTATGAGCAGTTCTTC.

The CDR3 is CAWSVPAGSTEAFF. CDR3 nucleotides: TGTGCCTGGAGTGTACCAGCGGGGAGCACTGAAGCTTTCTTT. J is TRBJ1-1 and V is TRBV30, with D unresolved. V lost 0 bases to trimming and J lost 4 bases, with 12 bases between them. CDR3 length: 14 residues. The germline CDR1 and CDR2 sequences are GTSNPN and SVGIG (reference sequence).

The chain couples TRBV7-9 to TRBJ2-7; D ambiguous. This CDR3 region has 12 residues. Trimming stripped 3 bases from V and 7 bases from J, with 10 bases between. CDR1 and CDR2 (germline): SEHNR, FQNEAQ (reference sequence). The CDR3 bases are TGTGCCAGCAGCTTCGTAGCCTCTGAGCAGTACTTC. It is translated as CASSFVASEQYF.

This clone came up a few times. This chain joins TRBV5-1 and TRBJ2-1, with 7 bases that match TRBD2. Germline V gene sequence: CDR1 SGHRS, CDR2 YFSETQ. With V trimmed by 4 bases and J by 5 bases, 3 bases remained unmatched. The CDR3 is 13 amino acids. CDR3: CASSLADNNEQFF. The CDR3, as DNA: TGCGCCAGCAGCCTAGCGGATAACAATGAGCAGTTCTTC.

The chain joins TRBV6-5 to TRBJ2-7, with D possibly being TRBD2 (6 bases). Germline V gene lookup returns CDR1 MNHEY and CDR2 SVGAGI. V was shortened by 6 bases and J by 8 bases, with 20 bases between the two germline ends. This CDR3 has 14 residues. CDR3 sequence (DNA): TGTGCCAGCAGCTTACGGGACTCGCCGACACAGCAGTACTTC. This encodes CASSLRDSPTQQYF.

Remarks on this clone: The sample carries other DNA sequences with the same CDR3. The J gene is TRBJ1-3, the V gene TRBV28; D is possibly TRBD1 (5 bases). CDR3 size: 15 residues. V was trimmed by 7 bases and J by 1 base, leaving 14 bases between them. Germline V lookup: CDR1 MDHEN, CDR2 SYDVKM. This chain's CDR3 is CASMNGGGSGNTIYF. The CDR3 DNA follows: TGTGCCAGCATGAACGGGGGGGGTTCTGGAAACACCATATATTTT.

The chain joins TRBV28 to TRBJ2-7, with D possibly TRBD2 on 6 matching bases. Germline assignment: CDR1 MDHEN and CDR2 SYDVKM. V lost 2 bases and J lost 2, with 13 bases in between. The length of the CDR3 is 15 residues. This chain's CDR3 is CASSLRPSEAYEQYF. The CDR3 nucleotides read TGTGCCAGCAGTTTACGGCCTAGCGAGGCCTACGAGCAGTACTTC.

This chain connects TRBV6-1 to TRBJ2-7; 8 bases are shared with TRBD2. J was trimmed by 2 bases and V by 7 bases; bases with no gene match: 10. The CDR3 extends over 15 amino acids. CDR1 is MNHNS and CDR2 is SASEGT in the germline V gene. The CDR3 nucleotides are TGTGCCAGCAACTTTCCCGGGAGGGTTCCCTACGAGCAGTACTTC. This codes for CASNFPGRVPYEQYF.

There are a few counts of this clone. This sequence joins TRBV5-1 and TRBJ2-3; D remains unclear. V shed 0 bases and J shed 1 base, with 6 bases lying between them. CDR1 and CDR2 from the germline V gene are SGHRS and YFSETQ. This CDR3 has 14 amino acids. The CDR3 is CASSLDKGTDTQYF. CDR3 nucleotides: TGCGCCAGCAGCTTGGACAAAGGCACAGATACGCAGTATTTT.

This chain uses TRBV7-2 with TRBJ2-7, with TRBD2 as a possible D gene (6 bases). The CDR3 spans 16 residues. V lost 4 bases and J lost 0, with 16 bases in between. Germline-derived CDR1 and CDR2 are SGHTA and FQGNSA. CDR3 nucleotides: TGTGCCAGCAGCTCGAGGCGGGGAAGGAGCTCCTACGAGCAGTACTTC. It specifies CASSSRRGRSSYEQYF.

This clone has just a few counts. The chain has TRBV27 and TRBJ2-1; 7 bases match TRBD1. The trim removed 4 bases at V and 8 bases at J, leaving 11 bases unmatched. The CDR3 spans 15 residues. Germline assignment: CDR1 MNHEY and CDR2 SMNVEV (reference sequence). The CDR3 here is CASSSPLTGSHEQFF. Here the CDR3 DNA reads TGTGCCAGCAGTTCCCCTTTGACAGGGTCACATGAGCAGTTCTTC.

J is TRBJ2-5 and V is TRBV7-3, with 12 bases identical to TRBD2. Looked up from germline, CDR1 is SGHTA and CDR2 is FQGTGA. V lost 5 bases to trimming and J lost 4 bases; unmatched junction nucleotides: 2. This CDR3 is built from 14 residues. The CDR3 nucleotides read TGTGCCAGCAGCCCGACTAGCGGGAGAGAGACCCAGTACTTC. Encoded protein: CASSPTSGRETQYF.

The chain combines TRBV28 with TRBJ2-1; no clear D. V was pared by 3 bases and J by 8 bases, with 14 bases between. This CDR3 spans 14 amino acids. Germline V gives CDR1 MDHEN, CDR2 SYDVKM. The CDR3 DNA sequence: TGTGCCAGCAGTTTGATAGGACCGTCCTATGAGCAGTTCTTC. Amino acids: CASSLIGPSYEQFF.

CDR3 amino acids: CASRAQGSPPTDTQYF. The CDR3 region has the DNA TGTGCCAGCAGAGCACAGGGTAGCCCCCCCACAGATACGCAGTATTTT. The chain links TRBV7-9 to TRBJ2-3; D might be TRBD1 (6 bases). The CDR3 contains 16 residues. Germline values: CDR1 SEHNR, CDR2 FQNEAQ (reference sequence). V lost 6 bases to trimming and J lost 2 bases, with 18 bases between them.

V and J are TRBV30 and TRBJ2-2; 7 bases align to TRBD1. The CDR3 length is 14 residues. Germline CDR1 GTSNPN, CDR2 SVGIG (reference sequence). The J segment lost 5 bases and the V segment lost 2 bases, leaving 5 bases of the junction unmatched. The CDR3, as DNA: TGTGCCTGGAGTAATGCAGGGGGAACCGGGGAGCTGTTTTTT. This encodes CAWSNAGGTGELFF.

In its sample, this clone was seen a few times. The CDR3 DNA reads TGTGCCAGCAGCCCCAAGGGACAGGGTGGGGATGACTATGGCTACACCTTC. This sequence encodes CASSPKGQGGDDYGYTF. This chain links TRBV5-6 with TRBJ1-2, with 9 bases aligning to TRBD1. CDR1 is SGHDT, CDR2 YYEEEE, per germline. The CDR3 extends over 17 amino acids. After removal of 4 bases from V and 3 bases from J, the junction contained 13 bases not matched to a gene.

With respect to this clone: A single base separates this from a much larger clone, so it may be a read error. Within the sample, other DNA sequences also encode this same CDR3. The gene calls are TRBV7-8 and TRBJ2-5, with no clear D. The germline V gene encodes CDR1 SGHVS and CDR2 FQNEAQ. Trimming cost V 5 bases and J 0 bases, with 4 bases left between them. This CDR3 is 12 amino acids long. CDR3 amino acids: CASSRDQETQYF. The CDR3 bases are TGTGCCAGCAGCCGGGACCAAGAGACCCAGTACTTC.

The V and J genes are TRBV21-1 and TRBJ2-4; the D call of TRBD1 is as the table states it, not checked on the DNA. TRBV21-1 is deemed a pseudogene. This CDR3 spans 18 amino acids. CDR3 loop: CASSKSQGGPKGTNIQYF. The CDR3 DNA sequence: TGTGCCAGCAGCAAATCCCAAGGGGGACCTAAAGGCACAAACATTCAGTACTTC.